This TCR beta chain was identified during a study of blood T cell repertoires in COVID-19. On the study more broadly: Acute and convalescent COVID-19 samples came from the United States, Italy and Spain. PBMCs, B-cell-depleted T cells, or T cells provided the cDNA or gDNA that made up the material.

This CDR3 is built from 13 residues. Deletions cut 4 bases from V and 5 bases from J, with 9 bases between. CDR1 is LNHDA and CDR2 is SQIVND in the germline V gene (reference sequence). In the study's own analysis: From reference gene primer amplification, estimates of nucleated cell counts were derived. Generated by immunoSEQ multiplex PCR, the TCRdb table keeps only in-frame clones and is missing some. V and J calls and clone size are as listed in that table; D and trimming were resolved from the DNA. The sample has under 300,000 clones; roughly 85% are singletons. The chain combines TRBV19 with TRBJ1-5; no firm D call. This clonotype was obtained from a woman aged 70-85 years with acute or convalescent COVID-19. Material for sequencing was peripheral blood. This CDR3 is CASSTMEYQPQHF. In nucleotides, the CDR3 is TGTGCCAGTAGTACGATGGAGTATCAGCCCCAGCATTTT.